The source of this T cell receptor beta chain is a study of blood T cell repertoires in COVID-19. Sequencing was performed with immunoSEQ multiplex PCR; in TCRdb, only in-frame clones are kept and a portion is missing. The sample lists roughly 270,000 clones, over 75% occurring once. This CDR3 spans 14 amino acids. Germline CDR1 and CDR2: SGHTA and FQGNSA. V was pared by 1 base and J by 1 base, with 6 bases between. Sequencing was performed on peripheral blood. The receptor was isolated from a man between 18 and 35 years old with active or convalescent COVID-19. V is TRBV7-2 and J is TRBJ2-3; no definite D call. This CDR3 is CASSLERGTDTQYF. CDR3 nucleotide sequence: TGTGCCAGCAGCTTAGAACGGGGCACAGATACGCAGTATTTT.